A single sample gave rise to the 27 T cell receptor beta chains below, sequenced in a study of OX40 agonist ivuxolimab in advanced cancers. Produced via immunoSEQ multiplex PCR; TCRdb's table is partial and in-frame only. The sample consists of roughly 110,000 clones, less than 95% of them appearing once. Sequenced here: CD4+ or CD8+ T cells sorted from blood, sampled in a trial of the OX40 agonist ivuxolimab. These receptors were taken from an adult with an advanced solid tumor such as melanoma, head and neck, liver or kidney cancer.

V gene TRBV5-6 combines with J gene TRBJ2-2; 8 bases are shared with TRBD2. This CDR3 has 15 amino acids. V shed 6 bases, J shed 0 bases, and the junction held 4 bases outside the gene matches. CDR1 is SGHDT, CDR2 YYEEEE, per germline. CDR3 residues: CASNSGLANTGELFF. The DNA of the CDR3 is TGTGCCAGCAACTCGGGACTAGCGAACACCGGGGAGCTGTTTTTT.

The J gene is TRBJ1-2, the V gene TRBV6-5; the D gene is possibly TRBD1 (6 bases). Germline CDR1 is MNHEY and CDR2 is SVGAGI. The CDR3 runs 12 residues. V lost 6 bases to trimming and J lost 2 bases, with 7 bases between them. In DNA, the CDR3 is TGTGCCAGCAGGACAGGCAACTATGGCTACACCTTC. It yields the protein CASRTGNYGYTF.

This sequence joins TRBV11-3 and TRBJ1-2; 9 positions agree with TRBD1. In germline, CDR1 is SGHNT, CDR2 YENEEA. This CDR3 has 13 residues. The V gene end was trimmed by 5 bases and the J gene end by 4 bases; junction bases not matched to a gene: 2. CDR3 nucleotides: TGTGCCAGCAGCCGACAGGGGGGCTATGGCTACACCTTC. The encoded protein is CASSRQGGYGYTF.

A single count supports this clone. V usage is TRBV29-1 and J usage is TRBJ2-7, with D unresolved. Germline CDR1 SQVTM, CDR2 ANQGSEA. V lost 3 bases to trimming and J lost 2 bases, with 5 bases between them. The length of the CDR3 is 11 residues. The DNA of the CDR3 is TGCAGCGTTGAGGGCACCTACGAGCAGTACTTC. It encodes CSVEGTYEQYF.

About this clone itself: Other DNA sequences in the sample encode the same CDR3. CDR3 sequence (DNA): TGCGCCAGCAGCTTGGCTCCGGGGCCTCAAGAGACCCAGTACTTC. Amino acids: CASSLAPGPQETQYF. V is TRBV5-1 and J is TRBJ2-5, with D perhaps being TRBD1 or TRBD2 (5 bases each). Per germline, CDR1 SGHRS and CDR2 YFSETQ. V was clipped by 0 bases and J by 2 bases, with 11 bases between them. This CDR3 is built from 15 residues.

This clone occurred a few times. The chain joins TRBV6-5 to TRBJ1-1; TRBD1 might be the D (5 bases). Germline loops: CDR1 MNHEY, CDR2 SVGAGI. Trimming took 6 bases from V and 4 from J, leaving 6 bases between them. The CDR3 is 11 amino acids. Here the CDR3 reads CASRGVTEAFF. The CDR3 nucleotides are TGTGCCAGCAGGGGGGTCACTGAAGCTTTCTTT.

The chain is built from TRBV6-1 and TRBJ2-2; maybe TRBD1 (6 bases). V was pared by 5 bases and J by 3 bases, with 10 bases between. The CDR3 is made up of 14 amino acids. CDR1 and CDR2 (germline): MNHNS, SASEGT. The CDR3 is CASSLQGYTGELFF. In nucleotides, the CDR3 is TGTGCCAGCAGTTTACAGGGATACACCGGGGAGCTGTTTTTT.

The chain recombines TRBV7-3 with TRBJ2-1, with 7 bases that match TRBD1. Looked up from germline, CDR1 is SGHTA and CDR2 is FQGTGA. This CDR3 contains 13 residues. The J segment lost 6 bases and the V segment lost 8 bases, leaving 7 bases of the junction unmatched. CDR3 DNA: TGTGCCAGCGAGAAAGCAGGGGGCAATGAGCAGTTCTTC. It is translated as CASEKAGGNEQFF.

The J gene is TRBJ2-7, the V gene TRBV5-1; D might be TRBD2 (5 bases). Trimming removed 0 bases at V and 6 bases at J, with 10 bases between. The CDR3 covers 13 residues. Germline V gene lookup returns CDR1 SGHRS and CDR2 YFSETQ. The DNA of the CDR3 is TGCGCCAGCAGCTTGGAGTCCGGGATCGAGCAGTACTTC. It codes for CASSLESGIEQYF.

The DNA of the CDR3 is TGTGCCAGCAGGCCAGTGGGGCAAGAAGTCAATCAGCCCCAGCATTTT. Encoded protein: CASRPVGQEVNQPQHF. The rearrangement uses TRBV21-1 and TRBJ1-5; the D call in the table, TRBD1, was not verified against the DNA. TRBV21-1 is marked as a pseudogene. The CDR3 is 16 residues long.

This clone showed up just once. The chain is built from TRBV5-1 and TRBJ1-4, with D possibly TRBD1 on 5 matching bases. Germline V gene data show CDR1 as SGHRS and CDR2 as YFSETQ. The CDR3 is 17 residues long. Deletions cut 2 bases from V and 2 bases from J, with 16 bases between. The CDR3 sequence: CASSFSGRSKTNEKLFF. CDR3 DNA sequence: TGCGCCAGCAGCTTTTCGGGACGTTCAAAGACTAATGAAAAACTGTTTTTT.

On this clone: Other DNA sequences within the sample encode an identical CDR3. The chain combines TRBV5-6 with TRBJ1-1, with D uncertain. Germline V gene lookup returns CDR1 SGHDT and CDR2 YYEEEE. V gave up 4 bases and J gave up 4 bases, with 11 bases separating them. The CDR3 covers 13 residues. The CDR3 DNA is TGTGCCAGCAGCCTGGGTAGGGCCACTGAAGCTTTCTTT. It translates to CASSLGRATEAFF. The full variable domain, in which reference TRBV5-6 and TRBJ1-1 provide the parts outside the CDR3, is DAGVTQSPTHLIKTRGQQVTLRCSPKSGHDTVSWYQQALGQGPQFIFQYYEEEERQRGNFPDRFSGHQFPNYSSELNVNALLLGDSALYLCASSLGRATEAFFGQGTRLTVV.

J is TRBJ2-1 and V is TRBV10-3, with TRBD1 matching 12 bases. Germline V CDR1 and CDR2: ENHRY, SYGVKD. The V gene end was trimmed by 6 bases and the J gene end by 8 bases; junction bases not matched to a gene: 5. CDR3 size: 14 residues. CDR3 protein: CAIRGQGAVYEQFF. CDR3 bases: TGTGCCATCAGGGGACAGGGGGCGGTCTATGAGCAGTTCTTC.

V and J are TRBV18 and TRBJ1-5, with 7 bases that match TRBD1. Losses at the gene ends were 3 bases for V and 2 bases for J; bases not matched to a gene: 10. CDR3 length equals 17 residues. In germline, CDR1 is KGHSH, CDR2 LQKENI. CDR3 loop: CASSPYKGTAGNQPQHF. The CDR3 DNA reads as TGTGCCAGCTCACCTTATAAAGGGACAGCAGGCAATCAGCCCCAGCATTTT.

The chain joins TRBV6-6 to TRBJ1-2; 12 nucleotides match TRBD1. The CDR3 length is 15 residues. Germline CDR1 and CDR2: MNHNY and SVGAGI (reference sequence). V gave up 4 bases and J gave up 6 bases; unmatched junction bases: 6. The CDR3 DNA follows: TGTGCCAGCAGTTTAGGGACAGGGGGCGGGGATGGCTACACCTTC. Amino acid sequence: CASSLGTGGGDGYTF.

V gene TRBV9 combines with J gene TRBJ2-5; 14 positions match TRBD2. CDR1 SGDLS and CDR2 YYNGEE come from the germline V gene. Trimming removed 4 bases from V and 2 bases from J; junction bases left unmatched: 4. The CDR3 runs to 16 residues. Here the CDR3 DNA reads TGTGCCAGCAGCCAAGGACTAGCGGGAGGTCAAGAGACCCAGTACTTC. This sequence encodes CASSQGLAGGQETQYF.

This chain uses TRBV30 with TRBJ1-1; D not certain. CDR3 length: 15 amino acids. V was cut by 4 bases and J by 4 bases, with 19 bases left in between. Germline assignment: CDR1 GTSNPN and CDR2 SVGIG (reference sequence). The DNA of the CDR3 is TGTGCCTGGACCATAAGGGAACGGGAGAGCACTGAAGCTTTCTTT. Protein sequence: CAWTIRERESTEAFF.

The V call is TRBV6-4, the J call TRBJ1-6, with D maybe TRBD1 (6 bases). The CDR3 length is 14 residues. V was trimmed by 3 bases and J by 10 bases, leaving 13 bases between them. From germline, CDR1 is MRHNA and CDR2 SNTAGT. CDR3 sequence reads: CASSEQGGGSPLHF. CDR3 coding DNA: TGTGCCAGCAGTGAACAGGGAGGTGGATCACCCCTCCACTTT.

This chain uses TRBV10-3 with TRBJ2-5; D gene unclear. This CDR3 is 17 amino acids long. The V end was cut by 0 bases, the J end by 3 bases, with 17 bases between. The germline V gene has CDR1 ENHRY and CDR2 SYGVKD. This CDR3 is CAISESRGKQIEETQYF. The CDR3, as DNA: TGTGCCATCAGTGAGTCGAGAGGTAAACAGATTGAAGAGACCCAGTACTTC.

V gene TRBV5-1 combines with J gene TRBJ2-1, with D uncertain. Trimming shortened V by 2 bases and J by 8 bases, and 11 bases separated the two germline ends. From germline, CDR1 is SGHRS and CDR2 YFSETQ. CDR3 size: 13 residues. The CDR3: CASSFPGIDEQFF. The CDR3 region has the DNA TGCGCCAGCAGCTTCCCCGGCATCGATGAGCAGTTCTTC.

J is TRBJ2-7 and V is TRBV5-1, with TRBD1 identical over 8 bases. The CDR3 runs to 13 residues. From germline, CDR1 is SGHRS and CDR2 YFSETQ. V lost 4 bases and J lost 4; bases outside the gene matches: 4. The CDR3 DNA is TGCGCCAGCAGCATGGGACAGGATTACGAGCAGTACTTC. Protein product: CASSMGQDYEQYF. The full variable domain, with the rest looked up from reference TRBV5-1 and TRBJ2-7, is KAGVTQTPRYLIKTRGQQVTLSCSPISGHRSVSWYQQTPGQGLQFLFEYFSETQRNKGNFPGRFSGRQFSNSRSEMNVSTLELGDSALYLCASSMGQDYEQYFGPGTRLTVT.

The rearrangement uses TRBV2 and TRBJ1-5; D is perhaps TRBD1 (6 bases). In germline, CDR1 is SNHLY, CDR2 FYNNEI. V was pared by 4 bases and J by 7 bases, with 17 bases between. The CDR3 consists of 15 residues. The CDR3 reads CASSAGTQPRQPQHF. The CDR3 region has the DNA TGTGCCAGCAGTGCAGGGACACAGCCCAGGCAGCCCCAGCATTTT.

This chain uses TRBV6-5 with TRBJ2-7; 9 bases map to TRBD1. This CDR3 spans 14 amino acids. Germline V CDR1 and CDR2: MNHEY, SVGAGI. The V and J ends lost 7 bases and 4 bases, in that order; junction bases with no gene match: 8. This chain's CDR3 is CASTTGTGSYEQYF. The CDR3 DNA sequence: TGTGCCAGCACCACCGGGACAGGGTCTTACGAGCAGTACTTC.

This clone has just one count. The chain joins TRBV27 to TRBJ1-5; maybe TRBD1 (5 bases). The CDR3 runs 18 residues. Germline-derived CDR1 and CDR2 are MNHEY and SMNVEV (reference sequence). V lost 6 bases and J lost 5, with 26 bases in between. CDR3 sequence: CASRLNGGTVAQDQPQHF. In nucleotides, the CDR3 is TGTGCCAGCAGACTGAACGGGGGAACAGTGGCGCAGGATCAGCCCCAGCATTTT.

The J gene is TRBJ2-7, the V gene TRBV10-1; 10 bases fit TRBD1. CDR1 and CDR2 (germline): WNHNN, SYGVQD (reference sequence). This CDR3 has 17 residues. V lost 10 bases to trimming and J lost 2 bases; unmatched junction nucleotides: 17. The CDR3 is CATYPGDRGRRPYEQYF. The DNA for the CDR3 is TGCGCCACCTACCCGGGGGACAGGGGCCGAAGACCCTACGAGCAGTACTTC.

The V and J genes are TRBV28 and TRBJ1-5; 10 positions match TRBD1. This CDR3 is built from 18 residues. V lost 3 bases, J lost 2 bases, and 10 bases stayed unmatched. Germline CDR1 MDHEN, CDR2 SYDVKM. The CDR3 loop is CASSFPSPGTGGNQPQHF. The CDR3 DNA sequence: TGTGCCAGCAGTTTTCCATCTCCCGGGACAGGGGGCAATCAGCCCCAGCATTTT.

V usage is TRBV7-2 and J usage is TRBJ1-5; D is uncertain. This CDR3 region has 16 residues. The V end lost 5 bases, the J end lost 0 bases, and 14 bases lay between the germline ends. The germline V gene encodes CDR1 SGHTA and CDR2 FQGNSA. In DNA, the CDR3 is TGTGCCAGCAGCGGCGAACAACCTTATAGCAATCAGCCCCAGCATTTT. This codes for CASSGEQPYSNQPQHF.